The 5 T cell receptor beta chains given below trace back to one sample, sequenced in a study of beta chain features in type 1 diabetes. The authors reverse transcribed all of the isolated RNA, so sequencing captured expressed TCRB transcripts. Sequencing was performed with immunoSEQ multiplex PCR; in TCRdb, only in-frame clones are kept and a portion is missing. This table has over 350,000 clones, less than 15% appearing once. Sequencing was carried out using naive CD4+ T cells from blood. Receptors were obtained from a woman aged 18 to 35 in good health.

The J gene is TRBJ2-1, the V gene TRBV9, with D maybe TRBD2 (6 bases). The V and J ends lost 0 bases and 1 base respectively, with 14 bases between them. CDR3 length: 17 residues. Germline lookup yields CDR1 SGDLS and CDR2 YYNGEE. CDR3 residues: CASSVVSLSGSYNEQFF. The CDR3 DNA follows: TGTGCCAGCAGCGTAGTGTCTCTTAGCGGTTCCTACAATGAGCAGTTCTTC. The full variable domain, rest sourced from reference TRBV9 and TRBJ2-1, is DSGVTQTPKHLITATGQRVTLRCSPRSGDLSVYWYQQSLDQGLQFLIQYYNGEERAKGNILERFSAQQFPDLHSELNLSSLELGDSALYFCASSVVSLSGSYNEQFFGPGTRLTVL.

This clone was seen more than once but under ten times. This chain connects TRBV5-1 to TRBJ2-3, with a possible D match to TRBD2 (5 bases). The CDR3 covers 16 residues. Germline loops: CDR1 SGHRS, CDR2 YFSETQ. V shed 1 base and J shed 2 bases, with 14 bases lying between them. This CDR3 is CASSLTSLQLTDTQYF. CDR3 DNA: TGCGCCAGCAGCTTGACTAGTCTCCAACTCACAGATACGCAGTATTTT.

V and J are TRBV7-3 and TRBJ2-1, with D possibly matching TRBD2 (6 bases). V gave up 5 bases and J gave up 0 bases, with 11 bases separating them. Germline CDR1 SGHTA, CDR2 FQGTGA. The CDR3 is 15 residues long. DNA of the CDR3: TGTGCCAGCAGCCAGGTAGCGGTCTCCTACAATGAGCAGTTCTTC. It is translated as CASSQVAVSYNEQFF.

The V and J genes are TRBV9 and TRBJ2-5, with TRBD2 matching 10 bases. V dropped 4 bases and J dropped 3; count of bases not matched to a gene: 3. This CDR3 region has 14 residues. Germline lookup yields CDR1 SGDLS and CDR2 YYNGEE. The CDR3 protein is CASSRGLAEETQYF. The CDR3 DNA reads as TGTGCCAGCAGCCGAGGACTAGCGGAAGAGACCCAGTACTTC. Filled out from reference TRBV9 and TRBJ2-5, the complete variable domain reads DSGVTQTPKHLITATGQRVTLRCSPRSGDLSVYWYQQSLDQGLQFLIQYYNGEERAKGNILERFSAQQFPDLHSELNLSSLELGDSALYFCASSRGLAEETQYFGPGTRLLVL.

The chain recombines TRBV29-1 with TRBJ1-1; D unresolved. Germline V lookup: CDR1 SQVTM, CDR2 ANQGSEA. The ends were cut back, 8 bases at V and 4 bases at J, with 14 bases in the middle. The CDR3 totals 12 residues. The CDR3, as DNA: TGCAGCCCAGTCATGGGGAGCACTGAAGCTTTCTTT. Translating gives CSPVMGSTEAFF.